One sample yielded the 31 T cell receptor beta chains listed below, sequenced in a study of blood T cells in healthy people across ages. The second PCR ran about 6 to 11 cycles with a sample-barcoded 5' primer and J-beta primers. TCRdb itself ran the 5' RACE reads through MiXCR, one entry per CDR3 protein. The sample has approximately 1,000,000 distinct CDR3 sequences; under 45% are singletons. The material sequenced was blood. The origin of the receptors is a woman aged 55-70 years in good health.

This clonotype has just a few counts. The V gene is TRBV13, the J gene TRBJ2-7; 8 nucleotides line up with TRBD1. The ends lost 7 bases at V and 0 bases at J; junction bases unmatched: 8. Germline values: CDR1 PRHDT, CDR2 FYEKMQ (reference sequence). The CDR3 consists of 15 residues. The CDR3: CASTSPQGVSYEQYF. The CDR3 nucleotides read TGTGCCAGCACCTCCCCACAGGGGGTCTCCTACGAGCAGTACTTC.

This clonotype was seen a few times. The chain employs TRBV7-7 and TRBJ2-5, with D perhaps being TRBD1 or TRBD2 (5 bases each). From germline, CDR1 is SSHAT and CDR2 FNYEAQ (reference sequence). The CDR3 covers 15 residues. V lost 1 base to trimming and J lost 5 bases, with 14 bases between them. CDR3 region: CASSLGDGAGETQYF. CDR3 nucleotides: TGTGCCAGCAGCTTAGGTGACGGGGCTGGGGAGACCCAGTACTTC.

This clonotype was observed a handful of times. V gene TRBV20-1 combines with J gene TRBJ2-7; tentatively, D is TRBD1 or TRBD2 (5 bases each). This CDR3 spans 16 amino acids. V lost 6 bases and J 4 bases, leaving 25 bases between the germline ends. CDR1 DFQATT and CDR2 SNEGSKA come from the germline V gene (reference sequence). The CDR3 is CSAGVLRGLGLYEQYF. The CDR3 nucleotides are TGCAGTGCCGGAGTTTTGAGGGGCCTCGGCTTATACGAGCAGTACTTC.

V usage is TRBV7-3 and J usage is TRBJ2-3; D may match TRBD1 or TRBD2 (5 bases each). V was cut by 7 bases and J by 3 bases, with 14 bases left in between. There are 14 residues in the CDR3. Germline V lookup: CDR1 SGHTA, CDR2 FQGTGA. The CDR3 DNA reads as TGTGCCAGCAACGACGGGGCCGCGACAGATACGCAGTATTTT. As protein: CASNDGAATDTQYF.

This clonotype was seen a few times. The chain is built from TRBV20-1 and TRBJ2-1; D gene unclear. This CDR3 spans 15 amino acids. Germline CDR1 reads DFQATT; CDR2 reads SNEGSKA (reference sequence). V was pared by 0 bases and J by 0 bases, with 9 bases between. The CDR3: CSARDRRSSYNEQFF. CDR3 sequence (DNA): TGCAGTGCTAGAGACCGGAGAAGCTCCTACAATGAGCAGTTCTTC.

V usage is TRBV5-5 and J usage is TRBJ2-7; TRBD1 aligns across 8 bases. In germline, CDR1 is SGHKS, CDR2 YYEKEE (reference sequence). With V trimmed by 3 bases and J by 1 base, 6 bases remained unmatched. CDR3 length equals 15 residues. The chain's CDR3 is CASSSAGGASYEQYF. In DNA form, the CDR3 reads TGTGCCAGCAGCTCCGCAGGGGGCGCTTCCTACGAGCAGTACTTC.

The chain combines TRBV12-3 or TRBV12-4 with TRBJ1-1; 10 bases are a match to TRBD1. J gave up 6 bases and V 6 bases, and 10 bases lay outside the gene matches. CDR3 length: 15 residues. Here the CDR3 DNA reads TGTGCCAGCAGCCGCACTCGGACAGGGGGATCTGAAGCTTTCTTT. Residues: CASSRTRTGGSEAFF.

The chain employs TRBV5-1 and TRBJ2-7; no clear D. Per the germline V gene, CDR1 is SGHRS and CDR2 is YFSETQ. This CDR3 spans 16 amino acids. Between the trimmed V and J ends, which lost 0 bases and 4 bases, there was a span of 17 bases. CDR3 sequence (DNA): TGCGCCAGCAGCTTGGCCGGTGGAACAGTTGTGTACGAGCAGTACTTC. This encodes CASSLAGGTVVYEQYF.

The rearrangement links TRBV11-2 to TRBJ2-2; 12 positions match TRBD2. The CDR3 consists of 17 residues. V gave up 5 bases and J gave up 7 bases; unmatched junction bases: 11. The germline V gene has CDR1 SGHAT and CDR2 FQNNGV. The chain's CDR3 is CASSPNLAGGPLGELFF. For the CDR3, the DNA is TGTGCCAGCAGCCCAAATCTAGCGGGAGGGCCCCTCGGGGAGCTGTTTTTT.

V usage is TRBV7-8 and J usage is TRBJ1-6, with TRBD1 matching over 8 bases. The CDR3 loop spans 15 amino acids. CDR1 SGHVS and CDR2 FQNEAQ come from the germline V gene. J lost 5 bases, V lost 7 bases, and 7 bases had no gene match. CDR3 DNA sequence: TGTGCCAGCACCAATTACAGGGGGGATAATTCACCCCTCCACTTT. Amino acids: CASTNYRGDNSPLHF.

This rearrangement joins TRBV10-3 to TRBJ1-1, with D unresolved. Per germline, CDR1 ENHRY and CDR2 SYGVKD. Trimming cost V 4 bases and J 1 base, with 7 bases left between them. The CDR3 runs 13 residues. The CDR3 spells CAISVSGNTEAFF. The CDR3 coding sequence is TGTGCCATCAGTGTGTCGGGGAACACTGAAGCTTTCTTT.

The chain recombines TRBV4-1 with TRBJ2-1, with TRBD2 identical over 7 bases. The CDR3 sequence is 14 residues long. Germline-derived CDR1 and CDR2 are MGHRA and YSYEKL. The junction had 5 bases not matched to a gene; V was cut back by 3 bases and J by 6 bases. CDR3 nucleotides: TGCGCCAGCAGCCATGGCGGGAGCCGCAATGAGCAGTTCTTC. Amino acids: CASSHGGSRNEQFF.

This chain joins TRBV18 and TRBJ2-7, with 9 bases lining up with TRBD2. Trimming cost V 2 bases and J 3 bases; bases outside gene matches: 5. CDR1 is KGHSH and CDR2 is LQKENI in the germline V gene. The CDR3 is made up of 15 amino acids. CDR3 sequence reads: CASSPSSGTFYEQYF. CDR3 nucleotides: TGTGCCAGCTCACCATCTAGCGGGACATTCTACGAGCAGTACTTC. The variable domain in full, completed from reference TRBV18 and TRBJ2-7, reads NAGVMQNPRHLVRRRGQEARLRCSPMKGHSHVYWYRQLPEEGLKFMVYLQKENIIDESGMPKERFSAEFPKEGPSILRIQQVVRGDSAAYFCASSPSSGTFYEQYFGPGTRLTVT.

This chain connects TRBV5-4 to TRBJ1-2; no definite D call. Germline loops: CDR1 SGHNT, CDR2 YYREEE (reference sequence). This CDR3 is 15 amino acids long. V lost 3 bases and J 8 bases, leaving 20 bases between the germline ends. The CDR3 DNA is TGTGCCAGCAGCTACAAATTGGACGGTGGGGAGGGCTACACCTTC. This encodes CASSYKLDGGEGYTF. Supplemented by reference TRBV5-4 and TRBJ1-2, the full variable domain reads ETGVTQSPTHLIKTRGQQVTLRCSSQSGHNTVSWYQQALGQGPQFIFQYYREEENGRGNFPPRFSGLQFPNYSSELNVNALELDDSALYLCASSYKLDGGEGYTFGSGTRLTVV.

This clonotype was seen only once. The chain recombines TRBV20-1 with TRBJ2-1; the D call may be TRBD1 or TRBD2 (7 bases each). The CDR3 sequence is 13 residues long. V gave up 5 bases and J gave up 13 bases, with 21 bases separating them. The germline V gene has CDR1 DFQATT and CDR2 SNEGSKA (reference sequence). The CDR3 nucleotides read TGCAGTGCTCCAGCGGGACAGCCGAGATTACAGTTCTTC. Encoded protein: CSAPAGQPRLQFF.

As for this clonotype: This sequence may be a read error, since a much larger clone differs from it by one base. The chain recombines TRBV12-3 or TRBV12-4 with TRBJ2-1; 11 nucleotides align to TRBD2. Gene TRBJ2-7 matches the end of the DNA better, so the J call may be wrong. The CDR3 is made up of 15 amino acids. For the CDR3, the DNA is TGTGCCAGCAGGCGGACTAGCGGGTTTAACAATGAGCAGTACTTC. Translation gives CASRRTSGFNNEQYF.

This clonotype was found a few times. V and J are TRBV7-9 and TRBJ2-1; maybe TRBD2 (6 bases). Trimming cost V 0 bases and J 10 bases, with 16 bases left between them. CDR1 and CDR2 from the germline V gene are SEHNR and FQNEAQ (reference sequence). The CDR3 covers 15 residues. This chain's CDR3 is CASSLAGGPTSEQFF. As DNA, the CDR3 is TGTGCCAGCAGCTTAGCGGGAGGCCCTACATCGGAGCAGTTCTTC. Together with reference TRBV7-9 and TRBJ2-1, the CDR3 gives the full variable domain: DTGVSQNPRHKITKRGQNVTFRCDPISEHNRLYWYRQTLGQGPEFLTYFQNEAQLEKSRLLSDRFSAERPKGSFSTLEIQRTEQGDSAMYLCASSLAGGPTSEQFFGPGTRLTVL.

This chain uses TRBV12-3 or TRBV12-4 with TRBJ2-3, with D unresolved. The CDR3 loop spans 15 amino acids. V lost 3 bases and J 4 bases, leaving 14 bases between the germline ends. CDR3 in DNA: TGTGCCAGCAGTTTTGCGAACCAATTATCAGATACGCAGTATTTT. Amino acids: CASSFANQLSDTQYF.

This sequence joins TRBV20-1 and TRBJ1-2; D might be TRBD1 (5 bases). Between the trimmed V and J ends, which lost 6 bases and 4 bases, there was a span of 9 bases. Germline CDR1 and CDR2: DFQATT and SNEGSKA (reference sequence). The CDR3 is 11 amino acids. The CDR3 DNA sequence: TGCAGTGCATGGGACGGCTATGGCTACACCTTC. This gives the protein CSAWDGYGYTF.

This clonotype was seen a handful of times. This chain connects TRBV6-5 to TRBJ2-3, with 8 bases aligning to TRBD1. This CDR3 is built from 15 residues. Germline V gives CDR1 MNHEY, CDR2 SVGAGI. V shed 4 bases and J 5 bases; nucleotides not matched to a gene: 8. CDR3 sequence reads: CASSLPGGAGDTQYF. For the CDR3, the DNA is TGTGCCAGCAGTTTACCAGGGGGCGCGGGAGATACGCAGTATTTT.

V is TRBV6-5 and J is TRBJ2-3; D ambiguous. The CDR3 covers 13 residues. Trimming stripped 2 bases from V and 6 bases from J, with 9 bases between. CDR1 is MNHEY and CDR2 is SVGAGI in the germline V gene. The CDR3 DNA is TGTGCCAGCAGTTACGAGAAGTTGGATACGCAGTATTTT. Translating gives CASSYEKLDTQYF.

J is TRBJ2-3 and V is TRBV5-5; a possible D gene is TRBD1 (5 bases). The CDR3 runs to 12 residues. Germline assignment: CDR1 SGHKS and CDR2 YYEKEE (reference sequence). Trimming left V 7 bases short and J 2 bases short, with 8 bases between. The DNA for the CDR3 is TGTGCCAGCCCAGGGATCACAGATACGCAGTATTTT. Translated: CASPGITDTQYF.

This clonotype was seen a few times. The rearrangement uses TRBV13 and TRBJ2-4, with 9 bases that match TRBD1. The CDR3 length is 14 residues. V lost 5 bases to trimming and J lost 7 bases; unmatched junction nucleotides: 6. Germline values: CDR1 PRHDT, CDR2 FYEKMQ (reference sequence). In DNA, the CDR3 is TGTGCCAGCAGCGGGGGACAGGGTTGGAACATTCAGTACTTC. This codes for CASSGGQGWNIQYF.

A few counts support this clonotype. The chain recombines TRBV6-1 with TRBJ2-3; D gene unclear. Germline values: CDR1 MNHNS, CDR2 SASEGT. The CDR3 contains 14 residues. V shed 7 bases and J shed 0 bases, with 11 bases lying between them. The CDR3 is CASNPLDSTDTQYF. The CDR3 DNA follows: TGTGCCAGCAACCCACTTGACAGCACAGATACGCAGTATTTT.

The rearrangement uses TRBV7-2 and TRBJ1-2, with 8 bases lining up with TRBD1. V lost 6 bases to trimming and J lost 9 bases; unmatched junction nucleotides: 12. This CDR3 contains 14 residues. Germline CDR1 is SGHTA and CDR2 is FQGNSA. CDR3 amino acids: CASSPDRGSISYTF. For the CDR3, the DNA is TGTGCCAGCAGTCCCGACAGGGGTAGTATAAGCTACACCTTC. Variable domain in full (rest from reference TRBV7-2 and TRBJ1-2): GAGVSQSPSNKVTEKGKDVELRCDPISGHTALYWYRQSLGQGLEFLIYFQGNSAPDKSGLPSDRFSAERTGGSVSTLTIQRTQQEDSAVYLCASSPDRGSISYTFGSGTRLTVV.

The chain employs TRBV10-1 and TRBJ2-1; 7 positions agree with TRBD1. Germline lookup yields CDR1 WNHNN and CDR2 SYGVQD (reference sequence). The V gene end was trimmed by 2 bases and the J gene end by 6 bases; junction bases not matched to a gene: 10. CDR3 size: 16 residues. CDR3 in DNA: TGCGCCAGCAGTGAGGGGACAGTAAAGGGGGTCAATGAGCAGTTCTTC. Its protein product is CASSEGTVKGVNEQFF.

This clonotype has only a few counts. The CDR3 nucleotides are TGTGCCAGCAGTGGAAGGACAGCTAGCACAGATACGCAGTATTTT. Protein: CASSGRTASTDTQYF. This chain joins TRBV6-1 and TRBJ2-3; D perhaps matches TRBD1 (6 bases). The CDR3 contains 15 residues. Germline loops: CDR1 MNHNS, CDR2 SASEGT. Trimming left V 4 bases short and J 0 bases short, with 11 bases between.

J is TRBJ1-1 and V is TRBV24-1, with D hard to call. Germline V gives CDR1 KGHDR, CDR2 SFDVKD. CDR3 length: 13 residues. V dropped 4 bases and J dropped 6 bases, with 11 bases sitting between them. The CDR3: CATSDPASAEAFF. The CDR3 DNA reads as TGTGCCACCAGTGACCCCGCCAGCGCTGAAGCTTTCTTT.

CDR3 amino acids: CASSYPRASTKNIQYF. Written as DNA, the CDR3 is TGTGCCAGCAGTTACCCGCGCGCTAGCACCAAAAACATTCAGTACTTC. The rearrangement uses TRBV6-6 and TRBJ2-7, with D possibly TRBD2 on 5 matching bases. The J call may be faulty, since TRBJ2-4 better matches the DNA end. Germline CDR1 MNHNY, CDR2 SVGAGI (reference sequence). This CDR3 has 16 amino acids.

This clonotype was seen more than once but under ten times. The chain carries TRBV6-2 or TRBV6-3 and TRBJ2-1, with TRBD2 identical over 11 bases. CDR1 MNHEY and CDR2 SVGEGT come from the germline V gene. CDR3 length equals 13 residues. V lost 6 bases to trimming and J lost 9 bases; unmatched junction nucleotides: 4. CDR3 amino acids: CASRRSGRGEQFF. DNA for the CDR3: TGTGCCAGCAGACGTAGCGGGAGGGGTGAGCAGTTCTTC.

The V call is TRBV12-3 or TRBV12-4, the J call TRBJ1-1; no clear D gene. CDR3 length: 13 residues. The germline V and J ends were trimmed by 0 bases and 6 bases, with 8 bases remaining between them. This CDR3 is CASSLARVSEAFF. As DNA, the CDR3 is TGTGCCAGCAGTTTAGCAAGAGTCTCTGAAGCTTTCTTT.